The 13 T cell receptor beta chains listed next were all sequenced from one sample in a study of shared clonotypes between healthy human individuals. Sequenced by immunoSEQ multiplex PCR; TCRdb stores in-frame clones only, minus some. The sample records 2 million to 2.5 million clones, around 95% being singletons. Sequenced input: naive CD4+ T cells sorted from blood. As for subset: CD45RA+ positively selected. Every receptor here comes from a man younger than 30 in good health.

CDR3 in amino acids: CASSQAGTSSGNTIYF. Written as DNA, the CDR3 is TGCGCCAGCAGCCAAGCAGGGACTAGCTCTGGAAACACCATATATTTT. This chain joins TRBV4-3 and TRBJ1-3; D is possibly TRBD1 (5 bases). Per germline, CDR1 LGHNA and CDR2 YSLEER. Trimming cost V 1 base and J 0 bases, with 10 bases left between them. The CDR3 is made up of 16 amino acids.

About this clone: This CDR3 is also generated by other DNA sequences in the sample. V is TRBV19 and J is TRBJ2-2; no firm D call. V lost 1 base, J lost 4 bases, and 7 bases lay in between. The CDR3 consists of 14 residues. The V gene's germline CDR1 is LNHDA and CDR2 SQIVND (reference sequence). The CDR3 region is CASSIAGVTGELFF. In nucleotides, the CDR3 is TGTGCCAGTAGTATAGCGGGCGTCACCGGGGAGCTGTTTTTT.

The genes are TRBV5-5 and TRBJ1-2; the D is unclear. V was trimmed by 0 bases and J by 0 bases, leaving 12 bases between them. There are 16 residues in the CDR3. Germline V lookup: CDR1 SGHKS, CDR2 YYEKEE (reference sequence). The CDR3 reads CASSLALSAPNYGYTF. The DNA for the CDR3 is TGTGCCAGCAGCTTGGCCCTGTCAGCGCCTAACTATGGCTACACCTTC.

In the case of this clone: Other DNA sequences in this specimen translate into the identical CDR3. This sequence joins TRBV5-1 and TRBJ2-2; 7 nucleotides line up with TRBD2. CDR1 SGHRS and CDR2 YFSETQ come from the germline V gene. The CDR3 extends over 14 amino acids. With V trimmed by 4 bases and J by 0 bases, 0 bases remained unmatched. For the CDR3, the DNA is TGCGCCAGCAGCAGCGGGACGAACACCGGGGAGCTGTTTTTT. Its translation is CASSSGTNTGELFF.

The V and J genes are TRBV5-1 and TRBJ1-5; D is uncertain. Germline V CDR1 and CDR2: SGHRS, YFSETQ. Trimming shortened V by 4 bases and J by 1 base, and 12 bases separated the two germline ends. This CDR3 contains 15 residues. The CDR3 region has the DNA TGCGCCAGCAGCGTAGGTGGGAAGAGCAATCAGCCCCAGCATTTT. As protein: CASSVGGKSNQPQHF.

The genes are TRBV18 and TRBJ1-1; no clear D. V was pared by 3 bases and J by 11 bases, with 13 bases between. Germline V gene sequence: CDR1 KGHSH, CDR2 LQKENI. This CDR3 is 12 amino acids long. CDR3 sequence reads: CASSPRAMEAFF. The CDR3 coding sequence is TGTGCCAGCTCACCCCGGGCCATGGAGGCTTTCTTT.

The DNA for the CDR3 is TGTGCCTGGAGTGCTGGACTAGCGGGAGGCCAAGAGACCCAGTACTTC. Translating it yields CAWSAGLAGGQETQYF. The chain is built from TRBV30 and TRBJ2-5, with TRBD2 identical over 14 bases. CDR1 is GTSNPN, CDR2 SVGIG, per germline (reference sequence). The CDR3 spans 16 residues. Unmatched junction bases numbered 2, after V lost 1 base and J lost 1 base.

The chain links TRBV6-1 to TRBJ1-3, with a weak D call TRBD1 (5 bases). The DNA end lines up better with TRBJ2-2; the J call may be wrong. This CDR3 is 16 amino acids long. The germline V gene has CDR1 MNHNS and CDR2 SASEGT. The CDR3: CASSEPGQGTPGELFF. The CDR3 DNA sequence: TGTGCCAGCAGTGAGCCGGGTCAGGGCACCCCCGGGGAGCTGTTTTTT.

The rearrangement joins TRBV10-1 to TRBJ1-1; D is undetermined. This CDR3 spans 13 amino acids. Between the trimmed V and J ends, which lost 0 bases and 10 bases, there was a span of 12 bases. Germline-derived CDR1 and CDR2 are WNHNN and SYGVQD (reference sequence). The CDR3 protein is CASSESTGSSAFF. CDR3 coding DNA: TGCGCCAGCAGTGAGTCGACCGGGTCCTCAGCTTTCTTT.

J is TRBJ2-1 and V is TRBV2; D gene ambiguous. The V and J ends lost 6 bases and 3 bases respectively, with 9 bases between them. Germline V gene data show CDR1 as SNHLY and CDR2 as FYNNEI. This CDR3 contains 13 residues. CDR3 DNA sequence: TGTGCCAGCAGCGAGACGGACTACAATGAGCAGTTCTTC. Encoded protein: CASSETDYNEQFF. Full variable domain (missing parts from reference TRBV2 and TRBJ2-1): EPEVTQTPSHQVTQMGQEVILRCVPISNHLYFYWYRQILGQKVEFLVSFYNNEISEKSEIFDDQFSVERPDGSNFTLKIRSTKLEDSAMYFCASSETDYNEQFFGPGTRLTVL.

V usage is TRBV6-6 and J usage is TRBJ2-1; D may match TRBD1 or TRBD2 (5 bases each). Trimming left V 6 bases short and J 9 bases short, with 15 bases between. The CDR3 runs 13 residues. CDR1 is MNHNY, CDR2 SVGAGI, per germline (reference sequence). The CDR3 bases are TGTGCCAGCAGGAGGGGTAAAGATGGTGAGCAGTTCTTC. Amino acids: CASRRGKDGEQFF.

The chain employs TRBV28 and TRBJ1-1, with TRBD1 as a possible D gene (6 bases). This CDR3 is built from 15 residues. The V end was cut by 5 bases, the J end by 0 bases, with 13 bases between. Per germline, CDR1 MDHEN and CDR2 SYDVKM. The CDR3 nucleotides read TGTGCCAGCAGTCCTAACAGGGCTATGAACACTGAAGCTTTCTTT. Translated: CASSPNRAMNTEAFF.

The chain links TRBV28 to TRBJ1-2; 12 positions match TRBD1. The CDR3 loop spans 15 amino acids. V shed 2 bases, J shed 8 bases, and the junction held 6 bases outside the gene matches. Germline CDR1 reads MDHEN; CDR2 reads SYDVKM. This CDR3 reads CASSLGGQGARGYTF. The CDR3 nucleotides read TGTGCCAGCAGTTTAGGGGGACAGGGGGCGCGAGGCTACACCTTC.